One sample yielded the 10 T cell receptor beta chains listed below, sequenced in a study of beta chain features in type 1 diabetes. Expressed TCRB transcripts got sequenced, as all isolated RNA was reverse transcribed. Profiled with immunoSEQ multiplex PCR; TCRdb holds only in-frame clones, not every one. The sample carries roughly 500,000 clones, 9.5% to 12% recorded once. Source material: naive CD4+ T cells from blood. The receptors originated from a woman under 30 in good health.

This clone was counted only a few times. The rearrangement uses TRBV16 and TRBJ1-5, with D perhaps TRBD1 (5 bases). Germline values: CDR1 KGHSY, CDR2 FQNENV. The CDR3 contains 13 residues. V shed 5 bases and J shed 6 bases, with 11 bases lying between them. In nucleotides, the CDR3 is TGTGCCAGCAGCTTCTCAGGGTTTCAGCCCCAGCATTTT. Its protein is CASSFSGFQPQHF. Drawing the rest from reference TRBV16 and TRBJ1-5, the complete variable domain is GEEVAQTPKHLVRGEGQKAKLYCAPIKGHSYVFWYQQVLKNEFKFLISFQNENVFDETGMPKERFSAKCLPNSPCSLEIQATKLEDSAVYFCASSFSGFQPQHFGDGTRLSIL.

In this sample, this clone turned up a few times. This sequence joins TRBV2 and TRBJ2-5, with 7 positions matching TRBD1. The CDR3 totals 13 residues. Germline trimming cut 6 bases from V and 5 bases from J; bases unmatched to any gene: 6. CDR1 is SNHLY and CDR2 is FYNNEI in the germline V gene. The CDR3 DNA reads TGTGCCAGCAGGGTACAGGGGACGGAGACCCAGTACTTC. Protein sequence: CASRVQGTETQYF.

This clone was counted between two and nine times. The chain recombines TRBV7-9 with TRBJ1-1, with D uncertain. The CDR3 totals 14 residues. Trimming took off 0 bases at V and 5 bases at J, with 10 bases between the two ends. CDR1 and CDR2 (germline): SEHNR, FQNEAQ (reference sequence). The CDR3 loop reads CASSLARGSTEAFF. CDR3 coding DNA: TGTGCCAGCAGCTTAGCACGGGGTTCGACTGAAGCTTTCTTT.

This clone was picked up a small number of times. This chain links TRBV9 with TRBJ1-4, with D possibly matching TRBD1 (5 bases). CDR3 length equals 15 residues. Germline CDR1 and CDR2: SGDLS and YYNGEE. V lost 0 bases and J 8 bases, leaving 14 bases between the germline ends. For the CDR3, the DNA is TGTGCCAGCAGCGTAGTAGAGGGGTCGGTGGAAAAACTGTTTTTT. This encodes CASSVVEGSVEKLFF.

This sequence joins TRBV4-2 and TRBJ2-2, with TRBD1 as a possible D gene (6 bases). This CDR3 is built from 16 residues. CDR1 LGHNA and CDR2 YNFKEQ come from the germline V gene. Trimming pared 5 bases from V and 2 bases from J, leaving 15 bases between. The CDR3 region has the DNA TGTGCCAGCAGCTTTGACAGGAGGACCAACACCGGGGAGCTGTTTTTT. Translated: CASSFDRRTNTGELFF.

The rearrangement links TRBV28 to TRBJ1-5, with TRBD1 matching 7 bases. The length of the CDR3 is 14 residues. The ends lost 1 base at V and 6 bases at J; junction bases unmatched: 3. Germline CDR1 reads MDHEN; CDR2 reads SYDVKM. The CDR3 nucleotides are TGTGCCAGCAGTTTATATCCAGGGGGTCAGCCCCAGCATTTT. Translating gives CASSLYPGGQPQHF.

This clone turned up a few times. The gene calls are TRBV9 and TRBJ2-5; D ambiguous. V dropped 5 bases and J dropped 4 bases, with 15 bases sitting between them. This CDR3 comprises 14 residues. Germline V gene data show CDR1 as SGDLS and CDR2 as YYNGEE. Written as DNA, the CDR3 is TGTGCCAGCAGTGCCCTTGGCCACTTAGAGACCCAGTACTTC. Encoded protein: CASSALGHLETQYF.

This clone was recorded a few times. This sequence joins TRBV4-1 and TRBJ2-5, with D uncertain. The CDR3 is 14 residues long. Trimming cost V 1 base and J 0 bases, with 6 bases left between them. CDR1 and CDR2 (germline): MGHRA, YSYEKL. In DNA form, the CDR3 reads TGCGCCAGCAGCCAAGGAAGGAACCAAGAGACCCAGTACTTC. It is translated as CASSQGRNQETQYF.

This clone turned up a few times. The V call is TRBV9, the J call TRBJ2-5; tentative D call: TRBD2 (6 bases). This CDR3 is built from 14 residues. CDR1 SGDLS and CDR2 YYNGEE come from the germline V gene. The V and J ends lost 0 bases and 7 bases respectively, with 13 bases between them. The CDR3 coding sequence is TGTGCCAGCAGCGTAGAGGCAGTGGGGGGGACCCAGTACTTC. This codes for CASSVEAVGGTQYF.

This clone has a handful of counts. The CDR3 loop reads CASSSGLGGEQFF. The CDR3, as DNA: TGTGCCAGCAGCTCAGGACTGGGCGGTGAGCAGTTCTTC. The chain employs TRBV11-2 and TRBJ2-1; a weak D match, TRBD2 (5 bases). The CDR3 length is 13 residues. Germline CDR1 is SGHAT and CDR2 is FQNNGV. V lost 4 bases to trimming and J lost 9 bases, with 13 bases between them. The full variable domain, its missing parts supplied by reference TRBV11-2 and TRBJ2-1, is EAGVAQSPRYKIIEKRQSVAFWCNPISGHATLYWYQQILGQGPKLLIQFQNNGVVDDSQLPKDRFSAERLKGVDSTLKIQPAKLEDSAVYLCASSSGLGGEQFFGPGTRLTVL.